The 3 T cell receptor beta chains reported below all come from one sample, sequenced in a study of blood T cell repertoires in COVID-19. Using immunoSEQ multiplex PCR, the repertoire was profiled, and TCRdb retains in-frame clones only, with some absent. The sample shows approximately 53,000 clones, approximately 86% of them seen only once. Sample: peripheral blood. Receptor source: a man in his forties or fifties with acute or convalescent COVID-19.

The chain employs TRBV6-5 and TRBJ1-6; the D gene is possibly TRBD1 (6 bases). CDR3 length: 14 amino acids. V was shortened by 8 bases and J by 7 bases, with 15 bases between the two germline ends. Germline V gene data show CDR1 as MNHEY and CDR2 as SVGAGI. CDR3 in DNA: TGTGCCAGCTCTTTCTGGACAGAAAATTCACCCCTCCACTTT. Translation gives CASSFWTENSPLHF.

V gene TRBV7-2 combines with J gene TRBJ2-7; 8 positions agree with TRBD2. Germline CDR1 reads SGHTA; CDR2 reads FQGNSA. The CDR3 has 14 residues. The trim removed 7 bases at V and 2 bases at J, leaving 7 bases unmatched. In DNA, the CDR3 is TGTGCCAGCACACCCGGGACTAGGACCTACGAGCAGTACTTC. It is translated as CASTPGTRTYEQYF.

The J gene is TRBJ1-2, the V gene TRBV2, with TRBD1 matching 8 bases. Germline CDR1 and CDR2: SNHLY and FYNNEI. The CDR3 has 14 amino acids. The trim removed 6 bases at V and 0 bases at J, leaving 3 bases unmatched. The CDR3 spells CASRDRGSNYGYTF. In DNA form, the CDR3 reads TGTGCCAGCAGAGACAGGGGATCTAACTATGGCTACACCTTC.